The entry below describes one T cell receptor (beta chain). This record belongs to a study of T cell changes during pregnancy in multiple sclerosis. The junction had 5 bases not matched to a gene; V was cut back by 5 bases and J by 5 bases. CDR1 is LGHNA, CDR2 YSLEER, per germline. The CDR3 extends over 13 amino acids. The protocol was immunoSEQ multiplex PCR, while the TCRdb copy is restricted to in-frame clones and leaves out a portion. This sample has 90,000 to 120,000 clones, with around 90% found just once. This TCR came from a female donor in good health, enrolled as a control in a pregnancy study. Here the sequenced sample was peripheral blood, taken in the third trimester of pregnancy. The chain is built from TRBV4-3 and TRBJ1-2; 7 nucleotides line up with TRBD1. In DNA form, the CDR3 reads TGCGCCAGCAGCACAAGACAGGGATATGGCTACACCTTC. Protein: CASSTRQGYGYTF.